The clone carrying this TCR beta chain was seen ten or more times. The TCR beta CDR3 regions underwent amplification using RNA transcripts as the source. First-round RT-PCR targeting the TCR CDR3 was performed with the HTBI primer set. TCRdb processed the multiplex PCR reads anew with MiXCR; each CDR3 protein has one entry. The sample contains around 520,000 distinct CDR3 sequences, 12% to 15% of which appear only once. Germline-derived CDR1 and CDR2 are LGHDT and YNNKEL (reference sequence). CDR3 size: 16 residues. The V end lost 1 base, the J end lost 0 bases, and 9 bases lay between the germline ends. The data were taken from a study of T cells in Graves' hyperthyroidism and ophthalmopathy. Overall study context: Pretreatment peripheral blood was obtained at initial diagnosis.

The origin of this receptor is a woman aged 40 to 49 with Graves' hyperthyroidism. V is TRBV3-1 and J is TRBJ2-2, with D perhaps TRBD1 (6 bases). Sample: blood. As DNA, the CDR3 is TGTGCCAGCAGCCAAGGGGGGACAACGAACACCGGGGAGCTGTTTTTT. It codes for CASSQGGTTNTGELFF.